The 4 T cell receptor beta chains below all came from one sample that was sequenced in a study of T cell responses to AZD1222 COVID-19 vaccine. TCRdb keeps only in-frame clones here, not all; method: immunoSEQ multiplex PCR. The sample consists of 90,000 or so clones, 88% of them appearing once. Sequenced material: peripheral blood, taken on day 0 of AZD1222 vaccination. These receptor sequences come from an adult in good health.

The chain uses TRBV6-5 and TRBJ1-2; 11 positions agree with TRBD1. This CDR3 has 14 residues. V lost 5 bases and J lost 7; bases outside the gene matches: 6. Germline V CDR1 and CDR2: MNHEY, SVGAGI. The CDR3 spells CASSRTGGGSGYTF. Written as DNA, the CDR3 is TGTGCCAGCAGTAGGACAGGGGGCGGTAGTGGCTACACCTTC.

V and J are TRBV5-1 and TRBJ2-7; 8 nucleotides agree with TRBD2. The CDR3 is 15 amino acids. The V gene's germline CDR1 is SGHRS and CDR2 YFSETQ. V gave up 2 bases and J gave up 4 bases; unmatched junction bases: 8. The CDR3 coding sequence is TGCGCCAGCAGCTTCAACGGGGGGGAGCGGTACGAGCAGTACTTC. This codes for CASSFNGGERYEQYF.

V gene TRBV18 combines with J gene TRBJ2-3; 9 bases agree with TRBD2. With 3 bases clipped from V and 2 bases from J, the junction kept 12 bases outside the gene matches. This CDR3 comprises 18 residues. The germline V gene has CDR1 KGHSH and CDR2 LQKENI. The CDR3: CASSPLLLAGTDTDTQYF. CDR3 nucleotide sequence: TGTGCCAGCTCACCCCTATTACTAGCGGGCACAGACACAGATACGCAGTATTTT.

The CDR3 spells CASSSPSSNNEQFF. The CDR3, as DNA: TGTGCCAGCAGCTCCCCCTCTAGTAACAATGAGCAGTTCTTC. The rearrangement links TRBV11-3 to TRBJ2-1; D is undetermined. The germline V and J ends were trimmed by 4 bases and 5 bases, with 12 bases remaining between them. Germline CDR1 SGHNT, CDR2 YENEEA. This CDR3 comprises 14 residues.